This is a list of T cell receptor beta chains from one sample in a study of blood T cell repertoires in COVID-19. Measured with immunoSEQ multiplex PCR; TCRdb has only the in-frame clones, and not every one. Here the sample spans about 240,000 clones, around 83% being singletons. Sequencing was done on a sample of peripheral blood. The source of these receptors is a woman between 18 and 30 years old with acute or convalescent COVID-19. CDR3s include the opening cysteine and the closing phenylalanine or tryptophan. A D gene is named only where the DNA matches it firmly. Size is stated for part of the rows, as once, few or many counts, or as a class when the clone is expanded.

CDR3aa,CDR3nt,d_gene,j_gene,v_gene,abundance
CASNPAGSGGETQYF,TGTGCCAGCAACCCCGCCGGGAGCGGGGGAGAGACCCAGTACTTC,TRBD2,TRBJ2-5,TRBV7-9,-
CASSPGGTSGLLEQYF,TGTGCCAGCAGCCCCGGTGGCACTAGCGGGTTGCTCGAGCAGTACTTC,TRBD2,TRBJ2-7,TRBV9,-
CASSLPGSGYTF,TGTGCCAGCAGCCTCCCCGGTAGTGGCTACACCTTC,-,TRBJ1-2,TRBV7-2,-
CASSQTLASSYNEQFF,TGCGCCAGCAGCCAAACCCTAGCGAGTTCCTACAATGAGCAGTTCTTC,-,TRBJ2-1,TRBV4-3,-
CASSLDRGAGYTF,TGCGCCAGCAGCTTGGATCGGGGGGCGGGCTACACCTTC,-,TRBJ1-2,TRBV5-1,-
CASTADRGRETQYF,TGTGCCAGCACCGCCGACAGGGGGCGAGAGACCCAGTACTTC,TRBD1,TRBJ2-5,TRBV6-5,-
CASSYSGGYQPYEQYF,TGTGCCAGCAGTTACTCGGGGGGTTACCAACCCTACGAGCAGTACTTC,-,TRBJ2-7,TRBV6-5,-
CASSSEIHYQPQHF,TGTGCCAGCAGTAGTGAGATCCATTATCAGCCCCAGCATTTT,-,TRBJ1-5,TRBV28,-
CASSQWGGDSYEQYF,TGTGCCAGCAGCCAATGGGGGGGGGACTCCTACGAGCAGTACTTC,TRBD2,TRBJ2-7,TRBV4-2,-
CASSETRDYTDTQYF,TGCGCCAGCAGTGAAACCCGGGACTACACAGATACGCAGTATTTT,TRBD2,TRBJ2-3,TRBV10-1,-
CAIGGDPPSMETQYF,TGTGCCATCGGAGGCGACCCCCCCTCGATGGAGACCCAGTACTTC,-,TRBJ2-5,TRBV10-3,few